This T cell receptor (beta chain) emerged from a study of blood T cell repertoires in COVID-19 (dated by TCRdb to 2020 to 2022). Looking at the study overall: The collaborator samples originated in the United States, Italy and Spain and spanned the acute and convalescent phases of COVID-19. The prospective study material was composed of cDNA or gDNA derived from T cells, B-cell-depleted T cells, or PBMCs. Subjects who had been exposed to COVID-19, were actively infected with it, or had recovered from it provided the deeply sampled blood TCRbeta repertoires that made up the dataset. The repertoires were released in a freely available public database intended as a resource for research on the immune response to SARS-CoV-2. The samples were drawn from the first 160 participants of the ongoing ImmuneRACE study and from more than 1,000 subjects provided by 6 global collaborators. Sample metadata almost always included a de-identified subject ID, COVID-19 status, age in years and sex. HLA class I and class II types, where available, came from metadata supplied by the sample provider rather than from assay-based typing. Results and caveats for the whole study, not just this receptor: How much clinical and demographic metadata was included differed by source and by participant, and the metadata was provided uncurated.

The collaborating institutions used their own protocols to collect whole blood in K2EDTA tubes. For TCRbeta analysis, collaborators shipped samples in one of three forms: frozen whole blood, isolated PBMCs, or DNA extracted from either of those sample types. As for this clone: Its antigen is not yet known. No base quality values were provided; no much bigger clone lies one nucleotide off.

As encoded in the germline V gene, CDR1 is SGHRS while CDR2 is YFSETQ. Counted from cysteine to phenylalanine, this CDR3 has 16 amino acids. CDR3 DNA is the only sequence kept; it has 48 bases, read in frame from the first base. Trimming accounts for 0 bases at V and 5 bases at J, while the number of junction bases matched to no gene is 5. TCRbeta CDR3 regions were amplified from genomic DNA using the immunoSEQ Assay, a bias-controlled multiplex PCR. The paper's data handling went like this. The number of nucleated cells in each sample was estimated from the amplification of reference gene primers within the assay. To quantify the absolute abundance of each unique TCRbeta CDR3 rearrangement, sequence reads were collapsed and filtered. Productive Simpson clonality was computed per sample as the square root of Simpson's diversity index over productive rearrangements. This immuneACCESS table, as held by TCRdb, lists in-frame sequences with V and J called but not all clones. Of the missing ones, under half trace to an unresolved V gene in checked studies; the others have no known cause. That table gives V, J and clone size, and the DNA gave D and trimming. Here the sample has 60,000 to 65,000 clones; about 80% occur a single time. Approximately 55% of the sample is in the top ten clones.

This TCR came from an elderly woman with acute or convalescent COVID-19. What was sequenced was peripheral blood. The chain joins TRBV5-1 to TRBJ2-5; 12 of the junction bases match TRBD2. The nucleotides are TGCGCCAGCAGCTTGGAGACTAGCGGGAGTGGTGAGACCCAGTACTTC. The encoded protein is CASSLETSGSGETQYF.